This T cell receptor beta chain was documented in a study of blood T cell repertoires in COVID-19. The CDR3 contains 14 residues. The V gene lost 7 bases and the J gene lost 0 bases, with 7 bases spanning the gap. CDR1 is MNHEY, CDR2 SMNVEV, per germline (reference sequence). There are a few counts of this clone. Original processing methods: How many nucleated cells were present was estimated from reference gene primer amplification. Method: immunoSEQ multiplex PCR; TCRdb's copy keeps in-frame clones and lacks some. That table is the source of V, J and clone size, and D and trimming were worked out from the DNA. The sample contains 90,000 to 150,000 clones, 80% to 90% of which appear only once.

This TCR was recovered from a human donor in a cohort sampled during active COVID-19. The source material was peripheral blood. The V gene is TRBV27, the J gene TRBJ2-6; D gene unclear. The CDR3 region has the DNA TGTGCCAGCACACCTAACTCTGGGGCCAACGTCCTGACTTTC. Protein product: CASTPNSGANVLTF.